What follows are 27 T cell receptor beta chains derived from one specimen sequenced in a study of blood T cell repertoires in COVID-19. Using immunoSEQ multiplex PCR, the repertoire was profiled, and TCRdb retains in-frame clones only, with some absent. The profile shows approximately 180,000 clones, around 80% of them singletons. Sequencing input: peripheral blood. The source is a woman aged 65 to 85 with acute or convalescent COVID-19.

The gene calls are TRBV5-1 and TRBJ1-2; D may be TRBD1 (6 bases). CDR3 length equals 13 residues. Germline V gene sequence: CDR1 SGHRS, CDR2 YFSETQ. V was cut by 2 bases and J by 7 bases, with 12 bases left in between. CDR3 region: CASSLQGLGGYTF. The CDR3 region has the DNA TGCGCCAGCAGCTTACAGGGATTGGGTGGCTACACCTTC.

The V gene is TRBV5-4, the J gene TRBJ1-2, with 7 nucleotides matching TRBD1. With V trimmed by 4 bases and J by 7 bases, 7 bases remained unmatched. Germline CDR1 SGHNT, CDR2 YYREEE (reference sequence). The CDR3 has 13 amino acids. CDR3 nucleotides: TGTGCCAGCAGCCGCCGGGACAGCGGTGGCTACACCTTC. This encodes CASSRRDSGGYTF.

This clone was seen more than once but under ten times. Additional DNA sequences in this sample encode the identical CDR3. This chain connects TRBV12-3 or TRBV12-4 to TRBJ2-5; TRBD2 matches 8 bases. The length of the CDR3 is 13 residues. The V and J ends lost 7 bases and 2 bases, in that order; junction bases with no gene match: 3. The CDR3 is CASTGLAQETQYF. The CDR3 DNA reads TGTGCCAGCACTGGACTAGCACAAGAGACCCAGTACTTC.

The chain employs TRBV7-2 and TRBJ1-1, with no clear D. Trimming cost V 5 bases and J 10 bases, with 14 bases left between them. This CDR3 spans 12 amino acids. CDR1 and CDR2 from the germline V gene are SGHTA and FQGNSA. The DNA of the CDR3 is TGTGCCAGCAGCCTGATTAACACCCCAGCTTTCTTT. This encodes CASSLINTPAFF.

V gene TRBV18 combines with J gene TRBJ1-1; D is possibly TRBD1 (6 bases). Germline values: CDR1 KGHSH, CDR2 LQKENI. The CDR3 is 15 residues long. V was cut by 3 bases and J by 6 bases, with 17 bases left in between. The CDR3 bases are TGTGCCAGCTCACCGTCCCAGGGGCTTTGGGCTGAAGCTTTCTTT. This translates into CASSPSQGLWAEAFF.

J is TRBJ2-7 and V is TRBV4-3; TRBD2 matches at 9 bases. V lost 0 bases to trimming and J lost 0 bases; unmatched junction nucleotides: 3. The CDR3 length is 16 residues. Germline V gives CDR1 LGHNA, CDR2 YSLEER. CDR3 loop: CASSQEVAGDSYEQYF. The CDR3 DNA reads TGCGCCAGCAGCCAAGAGGTAGCGGGGGACTCCTACGAGCAGTACTTC.

A single count supports this clone. V and J are TRBV30 and TRBJ1-2; tentative D call: TRBD1 (6 bases). The CDR3 is 14 amino acids. The V gene's germline CDR1 is GTSNPN and CDR2 SVGIG (reference sequence). V was shortened by 3 bases and J by 6 bases, with 17 bases between the two germline ends. The CDR3 DNA reads TGTGCCTGGAGCGATTCAACCCAGGGGAATGGCTACACCTTC. Translation gives CAWSDSTQGNGYTF. The variable domain in full, with the rest retrieved from reference TRBV30 and TRBJ1-2, is SQTIHQWPATLVQPVGSPLSLECTVEGTSNPNLYWYRQAAGRGLQLLFYSVGIGQISSEVPQNLSASRPQDRQFILSSKKLLLSDSGFYLCAWSDSTQGNGYTFGSGTRLTVV.

In this sample, this clone turned up once. This rearrangement joins TRBV5-1 to TRBJ2-1, with a possible D match to TRBD2 (5 bases). Germline V lookup: CDR1 SGHRS, CDR2 YFSETQ. V was cut by 4 bases and J by 5 bases, with 16 bases left in between. The CDR3 length is 15 residues. Here the CDR3 DNA reads TGCGCCAGCAGCCCCACCGGGGAGTTAAACAATGAGCAGTTCTTC. It codes for CASSPTGELNNEQFF.

The CDR3 DNA sequence: TGTGCCAGCAGCGGTTTGTTACTGTATAATGAAAAACTGTTTTTT. This codes for CASSGLLLYNEKLFF. The rearrangement uses TRBV28 and TRBJ1-4; D gene uncertain. Germline lookup yields CDR1 MDHEN and CDR2 SYDVKM. The CDR3 is made up of 15 amino acids. V lost 6 bases to trimming and J lost 4 bases, with 15 bases between them.

This clone appeared a single time. The chain employs TRBV11-1 and TRBJ1-6; D uncertain. V lost 4 bases and J 5 bases, leaving 12 bases between the germline ends. CDR1 SGHAT and CDR2 FQDESV come from the germline V gene (reference sequence). CDR3 length equals 15 residues. The chain's CDR3 is CASSSAGRNNSPLHF. The CDR3 DNA reads as TGTGCCAGCAGCTCGGCGGGAAGGAATAATTCACCCCTCCACTTT.

This CDR3 is CASSELWGLYF. The CDR3 nucleotides read TGTGCCAGCAGTGAACTCTGGGGGCTGTACTTC. The chain uses TRBV6-1 and TRBJ2-7; weak D call: TRBD1 (6 bases). Trimming shortened V by 2 bases and J by 12 bases, and 11 bases separated the two germline ends. Germline V gene lookup returns CDR1 MNHNS and CDR2 SASEGT. The CDR3 covers 11 residues.

Turning to this clone: Additional DNA sequences in this sample encode the identical CDR3. V gene TRBV24-1 combines with J gene TRBJ2-5, with TRBD1 matching over 8 bases. The CDR3 has 11 residues. The germline gives CDR1 KGHDR, CDR2 SFDVKD. The junction had 0 bases not matched to a gene; V was cut back by 9 bases and J by 4 bases. In DNA, the CDR3 is TGTGCCACCGGACAGGGAGAGACCCAGTACTTC. Protein sequence: CATGQGETQYF.

Notes on this clone: This CDR3 is also generated by other DNA sequences in the sample. The rearrangement joins TRBV6-5 to TRBJ2-7; 10 bases map to TRBD1. Germline CDR1 is MNHEY and CDR2 is SVGAGI. V lost 4 bases and J lost 7; bases outside the gene matches: 7. This CDR3 is 14 amino acids long. The CDR3 loop reads CASSLRQGAYEQYF. CDR3 DNA sequence: TGTGCCAGCAGTTTACGACAGGGGGCGTATGAGCAGTACTTC.

Regarding this clone: The identical CDR3 is also encoded by other nucleotide sequences in the sample. The gene calls are TRBV9 and TRBJ1-4; the match to TRBD1 covers 9 bases. The CDR3 is 13 residues long. V shed 3 bases and J 8 bases; nucleotides not matched to a gene: 2. Per germline, CDR1 SGDLS and CDR2 YYNGEE. CDR3 DNA: TGTGCCAGCAGCGACACAGGGGGCGAAAAACTGTTTTTT. This translates into CASSDTGGEKLFF.

The chain employs TRBV3-1 (or the pseudogene TRBV3-2) and TRBJ2-1; TRBD2 agrees at 12 bases. From germline, CDR1 is LGHDT and CDR2 YNNKEL (reference sequence). V trimming: 3 bases; J trimming: 7 bases; junction bases outside the gene matches: 7. The CDR3 sequence is 16 residues long. The DNA of the CDR3 is TGTGCCAGCAGCCAGCTCCGACTAGCGGGGGTGAATGAGCAGTTCTTC. Translation: CASSQLRLAGVNEQFF.

Comments on this clone: Other DNA sequences in this sample translate to the same CDR3. V and J are TRBV18 and TRBJ2-1; the D gene is possibly TRBD2 (6 bases). This CDR3 has 15 residues. Trimming pared 1 base from V and 3 bases from J, leaving 10 bases between. CDR1 and CDR2 (germline): KGHSH, LQKENI. In nucleotides, the CDR3 is TGTGCCAGCTCACCACGCGGACTACTCTACAATGAGCAGTTCTTC. Its translation: CASSPRGLLYNEQFF.

The chain combines TRBV7-8 with TRBJ1-3; D not certain. Germline V lookup: CDR1 SGHVS, CDR2 FQNEAQ. V lost 1 base and J lost 0, with 16 bases in between. CDR3 size: 18 residues. CDR3 in amino acids: CASSLGHAQVSSGNTIYF. The CDR3 DNA follows: TGTGCCAGCAGCTTAGGACACGCTCAGGTCTCCTCTGGAAACACCATATATTTT.

This rearrangement joins TRBV9 to TRBJ2-2; 8 bases align to TRBD2. The CDR3 totals 16 residues. Germline V CDR1 and CDR2: SGDLS, YYNGEE. J was trimmed by 0 bases and V by 4 bases; bases with no gene match: 5. CDR3 region: CASSLPGLANTGELFF. In DNA, the CDR3 is TGTGCCAGCAGCTTGCCGGGACTAGCGAACACCGGGGAGCTGTTTTTT.

The chain is built from TRBV11-3 and TRBJ2-3, with 7 bases fitting TRBD1. Germline assignment: CDR1 SGHNT and CDR2 YENEEA. The V segment lost 3 bases and the J segment 4 bases; nucleotides outside the gene matches: 4. CDR3 size: 14 residues. The CDR3 DNA is TGTGCCAGCAGCTTTAGGACAGGTTCAGATACGCAGTATTTT. This encodes CASSFRTGSDTQYF.

The CDR3, as DNA: TGTGCCAGCAGTAACAGGGGGCGCAACACTGAAGCTTTCTTT. Protein sequence: CASSNRGRNTEAFF. This chain links TRBV6-5 with TRBJ1-1, with 9 bases that match TRBD1. This CDR3 has 14 amino acids. CDR1 and CDR2 from the germline V gene are MNHEY and SVGAGI. Germline trimming cut 5 bases from V and 2 bases from J; bases unmatched to any gene: 3.

The rearrangement links TRBV13 to TRBJ2-1, with TRBD2 identical over 10 bases. The CDR3 contains 15 residues. Germline CDR1 reads PRHDT; CDR2 reads FYEKMQ (reference sequence). The ends lost 3 bases at V and 2 bases at J; junction bases unmatched: 1. The CDR3 DNA follows: TGTGCCAGCAGCTTTACTAGCGGGACCTACAATGAGCAGTTCTTC. Translation: CASSFTSGTYNEQFF.

The V and J genes are TRBV4-3 and TRBJ2-1; 13 nucleotides agree with TRBD2. J lost 5 bases, V lost 5 bases, and 6 bases had no gene match. The CDR3 extends over 16 amino acids. Germline lookup yields CDR1 LGHNA and CDR2 YSLEER. The CDR3 DNA reads TGCGCCAGCAGCAAACTAGCGGGAGGGCCGGACAATGAGCAGTTCTTC. Translating gives CASSKLAGGPDNEQFF.

CDR3 sequence: CASSGGLAGSYEQYF. The CDR3 DNA reads TGTGCCAGCAGCGGGGGACTAGCGGGCTCCTACGAGCAGTACTTC. The chain links TRBV3-1 (or the pseudogene TRBV3-2) to TRBJ2-7, with 12 nucleotides matching TRBD2. CDR3 length: 15 residues. The V gene's germline CDR1 is LGHDT and CDR2 YNNKEL (reference sequence). Trimming at V came to 5 bases and at J to 0 bases, leaving 2 bases not matched to a gene.

The V and J genes are TRBV7-2 and TRBJ2-7, with TRBD1 matching 11 bases. V trimming: 3 bases; J trimming: 3 bases; junction bases outside the gene matches: 4. Looked up from germline, CDR1 is SGHTA and CDR2 is FQGNSA. The CDR3 length is 15 residues. For the CDR3, the DNA is TGTGCCAGCAGCTTGGGACAGGGGGGCCTCTACGAGCAGTACTTC. It translates to CASSLGQGGLYEQYF.

The chain is built from TRBV6-2 or TRBV6-3 and TRBJ2-2; no clear D. The CDR3 has 14 amino acids. From germline, CDR1 is MNHEY and CDR2 SVGEGT. V was shortened by 2 bases and J by 1 base, with 5 bases between the two germline ends. CDR3 sequence: CASSYTRNTGELFF. The CDR3 DNA follows: TGTGCCAGCAGTTACACAAGGAACACCGGGGAGCTGTTTTTT.

A single count supports this clone. This chain joins TRBV6-2 or TRBV6-3 and TRBJ1-2; 7 bases fit TRBD1. The CDR3 extends over 15 amino acids. V shed 5 bases and J 4 bases; nucleotides not matched to a gene: 10. In germline, CDR1 is MNHEY, CDR2 SVGEGT. The CDR3, as DNA: TGTGCCAGCAGTCTCGACAGGGAATCGTTCTATGGCTACACCTTC. Translating it yields CASSLDRESFYGYTF.

The chain recombines TRBV4-1 with TRBJ1-6, with 10 bases identical to TRBD1. Germline V gene data show CDR1 as MGHRA and CDR2 as YSYEKL. V lost 3 bases and J lost 5; bases outside the gene matches: 10. The CDR3 sequence is 18 residues long. CDR3 sequence reads: CASSQYSSGTGDNSPLHF. The DNA for the CDR3 is TGCGCCAGCAGCCAGTATTCCTCCGGGACAGGGGATAATTCACCCCTCCACTTT.